Listed below are T cell receptor beta chains from one sample, sequenced in a study of cytomegalovirus exposure and HLA in healthy donors. Sequencing used immunoSEQ multiplex PCR; TCRdb keeps in-frame clones, though not all of them. This table has under 200,000 clones, 60% to 85% appearing once. The material sequenced was PBMCs. The receptors were gathered from a male donor in good health and CMV-seropositive. The CDR3 runs from the conserved cysteine through the conserved F or W. The D gene is left open where the match is weak. Only part of the rows carry a size: once, few, many, or a class if the clone is expanded.

j_call: TRBJ2-1; v_call: TRBV5-1; d_call: TRBD2; clone_size: NA; cdr3_aa: CASSLAPSGGANEQFF; cdr3_nt: TGCGCCAGCAGCTTGGCCCCAAGCGGGGGGGCCAATGAGCAGTTCTTC
j_call: TRBJ2-7; v_call: TRBV2; d_call: NA; clone_size: NA; cdr3_aa: CASTLLLGGEQYF; cdr3_nt: TGTGCCAGCACCCTATTGCTAGGGGGCGAGCAGTACTTC
j_call: TRBJ2-7; v_call: TRBV6-1; d_call: NA; clone_size: few; cdr3_aa: CASSEGKYF; cdr3_nt: TGTGCCAGCAGTGAGGGCAAGTACTTC
j_call: TRBJ1-1; v_call: TRBV7-9; d_call: TRBD1; clone_size: NA; cdr3_aa: CASRLGQGGTEAFF; cdr3_nt: TGTGCCAGCAGGCTCGGACAGGGAGGGACTGAAGCTTTCTTT
j_call: TRBJ1-5; v_call: TRBV29-1; d_call: NA; clone_size: NA; cdr3_aa: CSVGGSGGQPQHF; cdr3_nt: TGCAGCGTTGGAGGATCAGGAGGACAGCCCCAGCATTTT
j_call: TRBJ1-1; v_call: TRBV19; d_call: TRBD1; clone_size: NA; cdr3_aa: CASSTGQEVGEAFF; cdr3_nt: TGTGCCAGTAGTACCGGACAGGAGGTCGGTGAAGCTTTCTTT
j_call: TRBJ2-3; v_call: TRBV10-3; d_call: TRBD2; clone_size: NA; cdr3_aa: CAIKREGSADTQYF; cdr3_nt: TGTGCCATCAAAAGGGAGGGTTCGGCAGATACGCAGTATTTT
j_call: TRBJ1-2; v_call: TRBV14; d_call: NA; clone_size: once; cdr3_aa: CASSHGTPGAYGYTF; cdr3_nt: TGTGCCAGCAGCCACGGGACTCCCGGGGCTTATGGCTACACCTTC
j_call: TRBJ2-7; v_call: TRBV5-4; d_call: TRBD2; clone_size: NA; cdr3_aa: CASSLGGTSGGYEQYF; cdr3_nt: TGTGCCAGCAGCTTGGGCGGGACTTCGGGGGGATACGAGCAGTACTTC
j_call: TRBJ2-7; v_call: TRBV5-6; d_call: NA; clone_size: NA; cdr3_aa: CASSPDLNYEQYF; cdr3_nt: TGTGCCAGCAGCCCGGACTTAAACTACGAGCAGTACTTC
j_call: TRBJ1-3; v_call: TRBV5-1; d_call: TRBD1; clone_size: NA; cdr3_aa: CASPGQGRRNTIYF; cdr3_nt: TGCGCCAGCCCCGGACAGGGCAGAAGAAACACCATATATTTT
j_call: TRBJ1-1; v_call: TRBV19; d_call: TRBD1; clone_size: NA; cdr3_aa: CASSIGQGVLTEAFF; cdr3_nt: TGTGCCAGTAGTATTGGACAGGGGGTCCTGACTGAAGCTTTCTTT
j_call: TRBJ2-2; v_call: TRBV7-8; d_call: NA; clone_size: NA; cdr3_aa: CASSLGDSFSGELFF; cdr3_nt: TGTGCCAGCAGCTTAGGGGACTCTTTTTCCGGGGAGCTGTTTTTT
j_call: TRBJ2-5; v_call: TRBV6-6; d_call: TRBD2; clone_size: NA; cdr3_aa: CASSYFLAGFETQYF; cdr3_nt: TGTGCCAGCTCGTATTTCCTAGCGGGGTTCGAGACCCAGTACTTC
j_call: TRBJ1-1; v_call: TRBV4-1; d_call: NA; clone_size: NA; cdr3_aa: CASSARTQGITEAFF; cdr3_nt: TGCGCCAGCAGCGCCCGGACACAGGGAATCACTGAAGCTTTCTTT
j_call: TRBJ1-1; v_call: TRBV6-5; d_call: NA; clone_size: NA; cdr3_aa: CASSYSSRWVDTEAFF; cdr3_nt: TGTGCCAGCAGTTACTCTTCGCGGTGGGTAGACACTGAAGCTTTCTTT
j_call: TRBJ2-2; v_call: TRBV11-2; d_call: TRBD2; clone_size: NA; cdr3_aa: CASSVLAGGPFTGELFF; cdr3_nt: TGTGCCAGCAGCGTACTAGCGGGGGGTCCCTTCACCGGGGAGCTGTTTTTT
j_call: TRBJ1-6; v_call: TRBV19; d_call: TRBD1; clone_size: NA; cdr3_aa: CASRPGQGNSPLHF; cdr3_nt: TGTGCCAGTAGACCCGGACAGGGGAATTCACCCCTCCACTTT
j_call: TRBJ1-3; v_call: TRBV9; d_call: TRBD1; clone_size: NA; cdr3_aa: CASSEGAANSGNTIYF; cdr3_nt: TGTGCCAGCAGCGAGGGGGCAGCGAACTCTGGAAACACCATATATTTT
j_call: TRBJ1-2; v_call: TRBV27; d_call: NA; clone_size: NA; cdr3_aa: CASRSPLCGYTF; cdr3_nt: TGTGCCAGCAGGTCCCCCTTGTGTGGCTACACCTTC
j_call: TRBJ1-1; v_call: TRBV5-6; d_call: NA; clone_size: NA; cdr3_aa: CASSSPGVRNTEAFF; cdr3_nt: TGTGCCAGCAGCTCCCCCGGAGTCCGAAACACTGAAGCTTTCTTT
j_call: TRBJ1-1; v_call: TRBV11-2; d_call: NA; clone_size: few; cdr3_aa: CASSLGGRLNTEAFF; cdr3_nt: TGTGCCAGCAGCTTAGGGGGGCGGCTGAACACTGAAGCTTTCTTT
j_call: TRBJ1-5; v_call: TRBV6-1; d_call: TRBD1; clone_size: NA; cdr3_aa: CASSWDSSNQPQHF; cdr3_nt: TGTGCCAGCAGTTGGGACAGTAGCAATCAGCCCCAGCATTTT
j_call: TRBJ2-1; v_call: TRBV30; d_call: TRBD1; clone_size: NA; cdr3_aa: CAWSVRDGTGRNEQFF; cdr3_nt: TGTGCCTGGAGTGTACGTGATGGGACAGGGAGGAATGAGCAGTTCTTC
j_call: TRBJ1-2; v_call: TRBV6-5; d_call: NA; clone_size: NA; cdr3_aa: CASSYSTGPSIDGCTF; cdr3_nt: TGTGCCAGCAGTTACTCGACAGGCCCCTCGATCGATGGCTGCACCTTC
j_call: TRBJ2-1; v_call: TRBV19; d_call: NA; clone_size: NA; cdr3_aa: CASSIGVGSYNEQFF; cdr3_nt: TGTGCCAGTAGTATCGGGGTGGGCTCCTACAATGAGCAGTTCTTC
j_call: TRBJ2-1; v_call: TRBV5-6; d_call: TRBD1; clone_size: NA; cdr3_aa: CASSGTGNEQFF; cdr3_nt: TGTGCCAGCAGCGGGACAGGGAATGAGCAGTTCTTC
j_call: TRBJ1-6; v_call: TRBV27; d_call: TRBD1; clone_size: few; cdr3_aa: CASKYRTGAWGYNSPLHF; cdr3_nt: TGTGCCAGCAAATACAGGACAGGGGCCTGGGGATATAATTCACCCCTCCACTTT
j_call: TRBJ2-7; v_call: TRBV7-8; d_call: NA; clone_size: NA; cdr3_aa: CASSLAGTLPPEQYF; cdr3_nt: TGTGCCAGCAGCTTAGCGGGGACTCTCCCCCCCGAGCAGTACTTC
j_call: TRBJ1-2; v_call: TRBV4-2; d_call: TRBD1; clone_size: NA; cdr3_aa: CASSPPTGTNYGYTF; cdr3_nt: TGTGCCAGCAGCCCCCCGACAGGGACCAACTATGGCTACACCTTC
j_call: TRBJ1-1; v_call: TRBV9; d_call: NA; clone_size: few; cdr3_aa: CASSAVGTQNTEAFF; cdr3_nt: TGTGCCAGCAGCGCAGTCGGGACACAGAACACTGAAGCTTTCTTT
j_call: TRBJ2-3; v_call: TRBV6-6; d_call: NA; clone_size: once; cdr3_aa: CASSLTSSHTTDTQYF; cdr3_nt: TGTGCCAGCAGTCTCACTTCCTCCCATACCACAGATACGCAGTATTTT
j_call: TRBJ2-2; v_call: TRBV21-1; d_call: NA; clone_size: once; cdr3_aa: CASSELAGGNGELFF; cdr3_nt: TGTGCCAGCTCAGAACTAGCGGGGGGTAACGGGGAGCTGTTTTTT
j_call: TRBJ2-3; v_call: TRBV7-6; d_call: NA; clone_size: once; cdr3_aa: CASSTLLRGGLSTDTQYF; cdr3_nt: TGTGCCAGCAGCACTCTACTGAGGGGGGGGCTTAGCACAGATACGCAGTATTTT
j_call: TRBJ2-3; v_call: TRBV6-1; d_call: TRBD2; clone_size: few; cdr3_aa: CASTLLAGGADTQYF; cdr3_nt: TGTGCCAGCACCTTACTAGCGGGGGGGGCAGATACGCAGTATTTT
j_call: TRBJ2-3; v_call: TRBV12-5; d_call: TRBD1; clone_size: NA; cdr3_aa: CASGLGTGLDTQYF; cdr3_nt: TGTGCTAGTGGTTTGGGGACAGGGTTAGATACGCAGTATTTT
j_call: TRBJ2-5; v_call: TRBV9; d_call: NA; clone_size: NA; cdr3_aa: CASSVTGNQETQYF; cdr3_nt: TGTGCCAGCAGCGTTACAGGTAACCAAGAGACCCAGTACTTC
j_call: TRBJ1-2; v_call: TRBV6-5; d_call: NA; clone_size: NA; cdr3_aa: CASSLGEGGYTF; cdr3_nt: TGTGCCAGCAGTTTAGGGGAGGGCGGCTACACCTTC
j_call: TRBJ2-5; v_call: TRBV6-5; d_call: NA; clone_size: once; cdr3_aa: CASSYDGQTQYF; cdr3_nt: TGTGCCAGCAGTTACGATGGGCAGACCCAGTACTTC
j_call: TRBJ1-6; v_call: TRBV30; d_call: NA; clone_size: once; cdr3_aa: CAWSGQALGNSPLHF; cdr3_nt: TGTGCCTGGAGTGGACAGGCCCTAGGAAATTCACCCCTCCACTTT
j_call: TRBJ2-4; v_call: TRBV6-1; d_call: TRBD1; clone_size: NA; cdr3_aa: CAVDNLGTGGNIQYF; cdr3_nt: TGTGCCGTCGACAACCTCGGGACAGGGGGGAACATTCAGTACTTC
j_call: TRBJ1-4; v_call: TRBV5-1; d_call: NA; clone_size: NA; cdr3_aa: CASSLRYRAANEKLFF; cdr3_nt: TGCGCCAGCAGCTTAAGATACAGGGCAGCTAATGAAAAACTGTTTTTT
j_call: TRBJ2-7; v_call: TRBV6-1; d_call: NA; clone_size: NA; cdr3_aa: CASSESGPYEQYF; cdr3_nt: TGTGCCAGCAGTGAAAGTGGGCCCTACGAGCAGTACTTC
j_call: TRBJ2-3; v_call: TRBV23-1; d_call: NA; clone_size: NA; cdr3_aa: CASSQSEDTDTQYF; cdr3_nt: TGCGCCAGCAGTCAATCGGAGGACACAGATACGCAGTATTTT